These T cell receptor beta chains were read from a single sample in a study of memory CD4+ T cells and cytomegalovirus serostatus. The table came from immunoSEQ multiplex PCR; TCRdb's copy has only in-frame clones and leaves some out. Found here are tens of thousands of clones, roughly 76% of them singletons; the top ten hold roughly 4.4%. The sample was memory CD4+ T cells from blood. These receptors originate from an adult in good health and CMV-seropositive. CDR3s include the opening cysteine and the closing phenylalanine or tryptophan. Fields, in order: J gene, D gene, clone size, V gene, CDR3 DNA, CDR3 protein. A D gene is named only where the DNA matches it firmly. The size of a clone is reported for some rows only, either as once, few or many, or as a class for expanded clones.

TRBJ1-2,NA,NA,TRBV2,TGTGCCAGCTCTTTAGCATATGGCTACACCTTC,CASSLAYGYTF
TRBJ2-3,NA,few,TRBV7-8,TGTGCCAGCCGCGAGGGTAGGGGGACTAGCACAGATACGCAGTATTTT,CASREGRGTSTDTQYF
TRBJ2-5,TRBD1,NA,TRBV28,TGTGCCAGCAGTTGGGACAGGGGGCGTGAGACCCAGTACTTC,CASSWDRGRETQYF
TRBJ2-1,TRBD1,NA,TRBV7-8,TGTGCCAGCAGCCCAGCGGGGACAGGGAAGAATGAGCAGTTCTTC,CASSPAGTGKNEQFF
TRBJ1-1,NA,NA,TRBV11-1,TGTGCCAGCAGCGATACAGGGATAACGAGCACTGAAGCTTTCTTT,CASSDTGITSTEAFF
TRBJ2-1,TRBD2,NA,TRBV5-4,TGTGCCAGCAGCTACCGCGGGCAGCGGGACTACAATGAGCAGTTCTTC,CASSYRGQRDYNEQFF
TRBJ2-2,NA,NA,TRBV7-2,TGTGCCAGCAGCTTAGCGGCGAACACCGGGGAGCTGTTTTTT,CASSLAANTGELFF
TRBJ1-2,NA,NA,TRBV18,TGTGCCAGCTCACCCCTGACGGGGGGCTATGGCTACACCTTC,CASSPLTGGYGYTF
TRBJ2-6,NA,once,TRBV29-1,TGCAGCGTTCAATTGAGGGGGGGGGCCAACGTCCTGACTTTC,CSVQLRGGANVLTF
TRBJ2-1,NA,once,TRBV4-2,TGTGCCAGCAGCCAAGATCACCCAGCGGACTCCTACAATGAGCAGTTCTTC,CASSQDHPADSYNEQFF
TRBJ1-4,TRBD1,NA,TRBV7-9,TGTGCCAGCAGTCAGGGACAGGGAAGGGAAAAACTGTTTTTT,CASSQGQGREKLFF
TRBJ2-1,TRBD2,few,TRBV4-1,TGCGCCAGCAGCCGGGGTGGGCTAGCGGGGTTTTACAATGAGCAGTTCTTC,CASSRGGLAGFYNEQFF
TRBJ1-1,NA,few,TRBV4-1,TGCGCCAGCAGCCAAGTTACAGCGAACACTGAAGCTTTCTTT,CASSQVTANTEAFF
TRBJ1-1,NA,NA,TRBV6-6,TGTGCCAGCAGTTCCCGGGACAAAGCTTTCTTT,CASSSRDKAFF
TRBJ1-2,NA,NA,TRBV2,TGTGCCAGCAGCCCACAGGGATCCGGAGGCTACACCTTC,CASSPQGSGGYTF
TRBJ1-1,NA,NA,TRBV10-3,TGTGCCACGACACGGACTCCCGACTTGAACACTGAAGCTTTCTTT,CATTRTPDLNTEAFF
TRBJ1-4,TRBD1,NA,TRBV19,TGTGCCAGTAATCAACAGGGGGCTTTTGAAAAACTGTTTTTT,CASNQQGAFEKLFF
TRBJ1-3,NA,few,TRBV5-1,TGCGCCAGCAGCTTGGATGGCCCGGGATCTGGAAACACCATATATTTT,CASSLDGPGSGNTIYF
TRBJ2-1,NA,NA,TRBV9,TGTGCCAGCAGCTCAAAAGGAGGAGGACCCTACAATGAGCAGTTCTTC,CASSSKGGGPYNEQFF
TRBJ2-7,TRBD2,NA,TRBV28,TGTGCCAGCAGTGAAGGGAGGGGAGGGCTTGGCGAGCAGTACTTC,CASSEGRGGLGEQYF
TRBJ1-2,NA,NA,TRBV19,TGTGCCAGTAGTATCTCCCATACTGGCTACACCTTC,CASSISHTGYTF
TRBJ2-1,TRBD2,NA,TRBV7-8,TGTGCCAGTTCTGCGGGGGGCGCCTACAATGAGCAGTTCTTC,CASSAGGAYNEQFF
TRBJ2-5,NA,NA,TRBV7-7,TGTGCTAGCAGCTGGACTCTTCAAGAGACCCAGTACTTC,CASSWTLQETQYF
TRBJ2-3,TRBD2,NA,TRBV29-1,TGCAGCGTTACGGGACTAGCGGCCACAGATACGCAGTATTTT,CSVTGLAATDTQYF
TRBJ2-2,NA,NA,TRBV4-1,TGCGCCAGCAGCCAAGTTGATATGGGGCTGAACACCGGGGAGCTGTTTTTT,CASSQVDMGLNTGELFF
TRBJ1-2,TRBD1,NA,TRBV28,TGTGCCAGCAACGCCGGGACAGGGGCGGGTGGCTACACCTTC,CASNAGTGAGGYTF
TRBJ1-2,NA,NA,TRBV6-1,TGTGCCAGCAGTGATTGGGCAGGTCAGGATGGCTACACCTTC,CASSDWAGQDGYTF
TRBJ2-7,NA,medium-sized,TRBV6-1,TGTGCCAGCAGTGAAGGGAGTTACTCCTACGAGCAGTACTTC,CASSEGSYSYEQYF
TRBJ1-2,NA,NA,TRBV5-1,TGCGCCAGCACGGACAGCGCTAACTATGGCTACACCTTC,CASTDSANYGYTF
TRBJ2-7,NA,NA,TRBV18,TGTGCCAGCTCACCCGATTCCTACGAGCAGTACTTC,CASSPDSYEQYF
TRBJ1-1,NA,NA,TRBV18,TGTGCCAGCTCACCACAAACCGACACTGAAGCTTTCTTT,CASSPQTDTEAFF
TRBJ2-3,NA,NA,TRBV10-3,TGTGCCATAAGAAATTCGGGGCGCACAGATACGCAGTATTTT,CAIRNSGRTDTQYF
TRBJ1-2,TRBD1,NA,TRBV27,TGTGCCAGCAGTCCTCGGGACAGGGGGGATGGCTACACCTTC,CASSPRDRGDGYTF
TRBJ2-3,NA,once,TRBV5-1,TGCGCCAGCAGCTTGGTCCCTAGCACAGATACGCAGTATTTT,CASSLVPSTDTQYF
TRBJ2-7,NA,once,TRBV6-6,TGTGCCAGCAGTTACCCGGGACCCGACGGTGAGCAGTACTTC,CASSYPGPDGEQYF
TRBJ2-3,NA,NA,TRBV20-1,TGCAGTGCCCCCGTTCTGGATACGCAGTATTTT,CSAPVLDTQYF
TRBJ2-2,NA,once,TRBV30,TGTGCCTGCCCCCTGTGGTTTGGCAGGGGCACCGGGGAGCTGTTTTTT,CACPLWFGRGTGELFF
TRBJ2-3,NA,NA,TRBV5-1,TGCGCCAGCAGCTTGGAGGGCACAGATACGCAGTATTTT,CASSLEGTDTQYF
TRBJ2-1,NA,NA,TRBV20-1,TGCAGTGCTAGTCCAGGGGATGAGCAGTTCTTC,CSASPGDEQFF
TRBJ1-2,NA,few,TRBV4-1,TGCGCCAGCAGCCAAGATCGGTGGCAGCCATTAACCGGTGGCTACACCTTC,CASSQDRWQPLTGGYTF
TRBJ1-1,NA,NA,TRBV11-2,TGTGCCAGCAGCCCCCTTAGGGGGTTCACTGAAGCTTTCTTT,CASSPLRGFTEAFF
TRBJ2-1,TRBD2,few,TRBV10-3,TGTGCCGCGCAGGGGACTAGCGCCTACAATGAGCAGTTCTTC,CAAQGTSAYNEQFF
TRBJ2-6,TRBD2,NA,TRBV28,TGTGCCAGCAGTTTATTGGGACTAGAATCTGGGGCCAACGTCCTGACTTTC,CASSLLGLESGANVLTF
TRBJ1-1,TRBD1,NA,TRBV6-6,TGTGCCAGCAGTCCCGGACAGGGTTTGAACACTGAAGCTTTCTTT,CASSPGQGLNTEAFF
TRBJ2-1,NA,NA,TRBV7-9,TGTGCCAGCAGCTTAGGGTACGGGGCGGATGAGCAGTTCTTC,CASSLGYGADEQFF
TRBJ2-7,TRBD1,NA,TRBV30,TGTGCCTGGAGTAAGGCGGGACAGGCCAGCTCCTACGAGCAGTACTTC,CAWSKAGQASSYEQYF
TRBJ2-1,TRBD1,NA,TRBV2,TGTGCCAGCAGTGACCGGACAGGGGTGGACAATGAGCAGTTCTTC,CASSDRTGVDNEQFF
TRBJ1-1,NA,NA,TRBV5-1,TGCGCCAGCAGCCCCGAAAAGAACACTGAAGCTTTCTTT,CASSPEKNTEAFF
TRBJ2-5,TRBD1,NA,TRBV10-3,TGTGCCATCAGTGGAGGGGGCGGAGAGACCCAGTACTTC,CAISGGGGETQYF
TRBJ2-4,TRBD2,NA,TRBV2,TGTGCCAGCAGTGAAGGGCAGGGAGGGGACATTCAGTACTTC,CASSEGQGGDIQYF
TRBJ1-1,NA,NA,TRBV10-3,TGTGCCATCAGTGCTAGAGGTAACACTGAAGCTTTCTTT,CAISARGNTEAFF